This T cell receptor (beta chain) was documented in a study of T cells in localized non-small cell lung cancer. Study-wide points: Across samples, adjacent lung featured a median approximately 60 of the top 100 tumor clones.

The protocol was immunoSEQ multiplex PCR, while the TCRdb copy is restricted to in-frame clones and leaves out a portion. The table has about 34,000 clones, about nine tenths seen once. Comments on this clone: Its antigen is not known.

CDR3 length equals 15 residues. Germline-derived CDR1 and CDR2 are SGDLS and YYNGEE. The V and J ends lost 0 bases and 0 bases respectively, with 9 bases between them. The receptor was isolated from a woman aged 40-75 years with stage I lung adenocarcinoma. The input for sequencing was peripheral blood, taken before any cancer treatment. V usage is TRBV9 and J usage is TRBJ1-1, with D possibly being TRBD1 (6 bases). The CDR3 DNA reads as TGTGCCAGCAGCGTAGGAGGGACAATGAACACTGAAGCTTTCTTT. It yields the protein CASSVGGTMNTEAFF.